Following are 3 T cell receptor beta chains from one sample sequenced in a study of vaccination and CD4 T cells after COVID-19 (dated by TCRdb to between 2021 and 2022). Libraries were prepared through PCR. Sequencing took place on an Illumina iSeq 100. TCR sequencing of DNA from cultured CD4+ T cells used the Oncomine TCR Beta short-read assay at the Johns Hopkins FTIC core. The public reads were reanalyzed by TCRdb: fastp trimming at Q25, MiXCR alignment, in-frame beta chains only. Identical CDR3 proteins give one entry, which carries the most common genes and DNA. The sample data list about 2,000 distinct CDR3 sequences, and approximately 55% of these were observed just once. Jointly, the top ten make up around 78% of the sample. What the treatment or condition label conveys for this sample: approximately nine-day PBMC culture with coronavirus spike peptide pools or control peptides (ViraFEST assay). CD4+ T cells from unexposed donors were collected before the COVID-19 pandemic (2011-2018).

Antigen specificity for these receptors is unknown. Sequenced material: CD4+ T cells from blood, cultured in vitro. The receptor source for this set is a human donor in good health.

The J gene is TRBJ2-2, the V gene TRBV29-1; possible D gene TRBD1, 6 bases. The CDR3 has 15 amino acids. V was clipped by 6 bases and J by 4 bases, with 18 bases between them. Germline V lookup: CDR1 SQVTM, CDR2 ANQGSEA. The CDR3 loop reads CSVLNRVSSTGELFF. The CDR3 DNA reads as TGCAGCGTCCTCAACAGGGTTTCTAGCACCGGGGAGCTGTTTTTT.

The chain has TRBV20-1 and TRBJ2-5; possibly TRBD1 for D (6 bases). The germline V gene has CDR1 DFQATT and CDR2 SNEGSKA (reference sequence). The germline V and J ends were trimmed by 5 bases and 2 bases, with 18 bases remaining between them. The CDR3 loop spans 15 amino acids. CDR3 nucleotide sequence: TGCAGTGCTCCTATCACCGGGACAACGCAAGAGACCCAGTACTTC. As protein: CSAPITGTTQETQYF.

The chain joins TRBV2 to TRBJ1-6, with 7 bases aligning to TRBD1. Losses at the gene ends were 6 bases for V and 11 bases for J; bases not matched to a gene: 7. The CDR3 sequence is 13 residues long. Germline CDR1 is SNHLY and CDR2 is FYNNEI. The CDR3 here is CASSRDSGTPLHF. The CDR3 nucleotides are TGTGCCAGCAGCCGGGACAGCGGGACACCCCTCCACTTT. Using reference TRBV2 and TRBJ1-6 for the parts outside the CDR3, the full variable domain is EPEVTQTPSHQVTQMGQEVILRCVPISNHLYFYWYRQILGQKVEFLVSFYNNEISEKSEIFDDQFSVERPDGSNFTLKIRSTKLEDSAMYFCASSRDSGTPLHFGNGTRLTVT.